This T cell receptor (beta chain) originates from a study of beta chain features in type 1 diabetes. Points from the study as a whole: The study found fewer insertions and more deletions at VDJ junctions in type 1 diabetes patients. Relative to healthy donors, patients appeared to have naive, central memory and Treg TCRB repertoires that were more similar.

Every bit of the isolated RNA underwent reverse transcription, so sequencing read expressed TCRB transcripts. Repertoires were generated with immunoSEQ multiplex PCR, while TCRdb's copy carries only in-frame clones and drops some. The repertoire holds under 250,000 clones, with 13% to 15% as singletons. Only a few counts were recorded for this clone. Its antigen remains unknown. The CDR3 is made up of 16 amino acids. J was trimmed by 4 bases and V by 1 base; bases with no gene match: 8. Material for sequencing was naive CD4+ T cells from blood. This TCR derives from a woman aged 40 to 50 in good health. This chain connects TRBV23-1 to TRBJ2-7; 9 bases are a match to TRBD1. TRBV23-1 is reported as an ORF; its role is uncertain. CDR3 loop: CASSQFSGTGNYEQYF. The CDR3 nucleotides read TGCGCCAGCAGTCAATTTTCCGGGACAGGGAATTACGAGCAGTACTTC.